What follows is one T cell receptor beta chain and its context. What it binds is not known. In germline, CDR1 is MNHNY, CDR2 SVGAGI (reference sequence). V shed 0 bases and J shed 8 bases, with 7 bases lying between them. This CDR3 comprises 13 residues. This sample was included in a study of cytomegalovirus exposure and HLA in healthy donors. Healthy bone marrow donors made up the cohort. General study points: The study reported that TCR beta sequences accurately predicted HLA-A and HLA-B alleles in most subjects.

PCR employed 60 Vbeta and 13 Jbeta primers. How the authors handled the data: An analysis that came later counted tens of millions of unique TCR beta chains, 9 million to 12 million shared. Sequencing was performed with immunoSEQ multiplex PCR; in TCRdb, only in-frame clones are kept and a portion is missing. That table supplies the V and J calls and clone size; D and trimming were determined from the DNA. The sample comprises some 210,000 clones, around 87% of which are singletons, and 1.3% rests with the top ten. The genes are TRBV6-6 and TRBJ2-2; D not resolved. The sample comprised PBMCs. This TCR was sampled from a young man in good health and CMV-seronegative. The CDR3 DNA is TGTGCCAGCAGTTACTCGAGGTTGGGGGAGCTGTTTTTT. Amino acids: CASSYSRLGELFF.